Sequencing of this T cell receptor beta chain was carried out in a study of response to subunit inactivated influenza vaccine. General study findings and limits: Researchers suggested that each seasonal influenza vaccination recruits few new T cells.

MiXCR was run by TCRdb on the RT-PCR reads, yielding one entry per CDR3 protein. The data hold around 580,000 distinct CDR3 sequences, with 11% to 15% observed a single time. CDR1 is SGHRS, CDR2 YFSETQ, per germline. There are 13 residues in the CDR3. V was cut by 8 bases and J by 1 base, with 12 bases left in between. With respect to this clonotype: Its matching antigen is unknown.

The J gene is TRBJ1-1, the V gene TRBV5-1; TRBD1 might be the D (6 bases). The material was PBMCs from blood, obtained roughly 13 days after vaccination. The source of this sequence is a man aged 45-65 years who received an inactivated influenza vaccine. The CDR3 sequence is CASTQGRNTEAFF. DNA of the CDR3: TGCGCCAGTACCCAGGGGCGGAACACTGAAGCTTTCTTT.